The rows below give T cell receptor beta chains drawn from one sample of a study of T cell responses to AZD1222 COVID-19 vaccine. Only in-frame clones appear in the TCRdb table, and some are missing; sequencing was by immunoSEQ multiplex PCR. The top ten clones hold around 3.1% of a sample with 150,000 or so clones, approximately 90% of them seen once. This specimen consisted of peripheral blood, obtained on day 0 of AZD1222 vaccination. The receptors come from an adult in good health. Each CDR3 is given with its conserved first and last residue. D genes are given only for firm matches. Clone size, where shown, is once, few, many, or a class for clones that have expanded.

TRBJ2-7 | TRBV6-5 | . | TRBD1 | CASSRDRAPSYEQYF | TGTGCCAGCAGCCGTGACAGGGCACCCTCCTACGAGCAGTACTTC
TRBJ1-6 | TRBV10-3 | . | . | CAISAQGPGSNSPLHF | TGTGCCATCAGTGCCCAGGGACCAGGCTCTAATTCACCCCTCCACTTT
TRBJ1-3 | TRBV6-5 | once | . | CASSYSGSVENTIYF | TGTGCCAGCAGTTACTCAGGGTCCGTGGAAAACACCATATATTTT
TRBJ1-5 | TRBV19 | . | TRBD1 | CASSQTDRGLNQPQHF | TGTGCCAGTAGTCAGACCGACAGGGGCCTCAATCAGCCCCAGCATTTT
TRBJ1-1 | TRBV24-1 | few | TRBD1 | CATSDGTGAGTEAFF | TGTGCCACCAGTGATGGGACAGGGGCGGGCACTGAAGCTTTCTTT
TRBJ2-7 | TRBV5-1 | . | TRBD1 | CASSLGQGAHEQYF | TGCGCCAGCAGCTTGGGACAGGGGGCACACGAGCAGTACTTC
TRBJ2-7 | TRBV5-1 | . | TRBD1 | CASSSQGGQAYEQYF | TGCGCCAGCAGCTCACAGGGGGGTCAAGCCTACGAGCAGTACTTC
TRBJ2-5 | TRBV5-5 | . | . | CASSFLVAKETQYF | TGTGCCAGCAGCTTTCTCGTGGCAAAAGAGACCCAGTACTTC
TRBJ2-5 | TRBV4-1 | . | . | CASSQDSLAGWPQYF | TGCGCCAGCAGCCAAGATTCGCTAGCCGGGTGGCCCCAGTACTTC
TRBJ1-1 | TRBV3-1/TRBV3-2 | . | . | CASSQAPEVREAFF | TGTGCCAGCAGCCAAGCCCCAGAGGTTCGGGAAGCTTTCTTT
TRBJ2-7 | TRBV5-1 | . | TRBD1 | CASSLGTGVSYEQYF | TGCGCCAGCAGCTTGGGGACAGGGGTCTCCTACGAGCAGTACTTC
TRBJ1-1 | TRBV6-5 | . | . | CASTNPGGSTEAFF | TGTGCCAGCACCAACCCCGGGGGCAGCACTGAAGCTTTCTTT
TRBJ1-2 | TRBV6-2/TRBV6-3 | few | . | CASSPQGHYGYTF | TGTGCCAGCAGCCCACAGGGACACTATGGCTACACCTTC
TRBJ1-4 | TRBV11-1 | . | . | CASSPKGGENEKLFF | TGTGCCAGCAGCCCCAAGGGCGGGGAGAATGAAAAACTGTTTTTT